The source of this T cell receptor (beta chain) is a study of regulatory T cells in long-lasting Graves disease. Indicated time point: newly diagnosed GD, antithyroid drugs for less than 3 months. Extracted RNA from PBMCs served as the source of the TCR library. This clonotype came up many times. Its antigen remains unidentified. Study results and limitations: Clonotypes that were public and shared totalled some 2,900 in persistent patients versus 900 to 1,000 in new patients. Persistent Graves' patients showed a TCR diversity that was lower than that of newly diagnosed ones.

Arm-PCR of CDR3 regions with iRepertoire HTBI primers generated TCR beta libraries. TCRdb ran MiXCR on the multiplex PCR reads and lists one entry per CDR3 protein. Of about 540,000 distinct CDR3 sequences in the sample, less than 15% were seen once. J gave up 0 bases and V 0 bases, and 3 bases lay outside the gene matches. The CDR3 length is 16 residues. CDR1 is LNHNV and CDR2 is YYDKDF in the germline V gene (reference sequence). The same specimen was also included in a second study, on T cells in Graves' hyperthyroidism and ophthalmopathy.

The V call is TRBV15, the J call TRBJ2-3, with TRBD1 identical over 7 bases. The sample in question was peripheral blood mononuclear cells (PBMCs), obtained at new diagnosis, from a patient treated with antithyroid drugs. The sequence derives from a young man with Graves disease. The CDR3 DNA reads TGTGCCACCAGCAGAGACAGAGGGGGCAGCACAGATACGCAGTATTTT. Amino acids: CATSRDRGGSTDTQYF.